This T cell receptor beta chain came from a study of circulating CD8 cells and anti-PD-1 response in melanoma. Study-wide findings and caveats: TIGIT repertoires were least diverse, DNEG repertoires most diverse. Replicates were generally not done for experiments. At M1, fewer than 8% of TRB clonotypes appeared in multiple subsets. Some patients were treatment-naive; others were previously treated.

By share, this clonotype counts as large. Antigen: not known. Using approximately 15 ng of total RNA, TCR libraries were made with the QIAseq Immune Repertoire TCR panel. MiXCR was run by TCRdb on the reads, yielding one entry per CDR3 protein. This sample carries almost 1,000 distinct CDR3 sequences, about 9.2% of them seen once, and the ten largest clones take 50% to 60%. The junction had 2 bases not matched to a gene; V was cut back by 6 bases and J by 4 bases. The CDR3 length is 15 residues. The germline V gene encodes CDR1 SNHLY and CDR2 FYNNEI. Four subsets defined by PD-1 and/or TIGIT were sorted from live CD3+CD8+TCRalphabeta+ cells.

The V and J genes are TRBV2 and TRBJ2-1; TRBD2 agrees at 14 bases. This TCR derives from a human donor with melanoma. The source was CD8+ T cells from PBMCs, collected at baseline or after one month of anti-PD-1 therapy (not recorded which). The CDR3 here is CASSRLAGGYNEQFF. The CDR3 nucleotides read TGTGCCAGCAGCCGACTAGCGGGGGGGTACAATGAGCAGTTCTTC.